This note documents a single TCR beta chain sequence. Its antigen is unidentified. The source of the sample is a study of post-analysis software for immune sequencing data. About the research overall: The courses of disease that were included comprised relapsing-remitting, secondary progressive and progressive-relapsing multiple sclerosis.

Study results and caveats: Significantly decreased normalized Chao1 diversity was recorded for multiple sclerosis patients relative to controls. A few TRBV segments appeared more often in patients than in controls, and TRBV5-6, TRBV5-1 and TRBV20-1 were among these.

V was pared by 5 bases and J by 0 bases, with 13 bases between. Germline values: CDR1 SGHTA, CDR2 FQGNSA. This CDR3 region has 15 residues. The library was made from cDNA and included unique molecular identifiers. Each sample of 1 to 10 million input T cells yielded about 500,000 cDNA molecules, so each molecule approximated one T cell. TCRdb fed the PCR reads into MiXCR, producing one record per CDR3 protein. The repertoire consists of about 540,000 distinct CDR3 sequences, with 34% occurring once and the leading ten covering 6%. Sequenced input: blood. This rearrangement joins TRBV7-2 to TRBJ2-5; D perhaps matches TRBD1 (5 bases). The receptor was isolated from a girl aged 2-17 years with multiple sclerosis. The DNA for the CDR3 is TGTGCCAGCAGCCCCCCGGACAAGTACCAAGAGACCCAGTACTTC. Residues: CASSPPDKYQETQYF.